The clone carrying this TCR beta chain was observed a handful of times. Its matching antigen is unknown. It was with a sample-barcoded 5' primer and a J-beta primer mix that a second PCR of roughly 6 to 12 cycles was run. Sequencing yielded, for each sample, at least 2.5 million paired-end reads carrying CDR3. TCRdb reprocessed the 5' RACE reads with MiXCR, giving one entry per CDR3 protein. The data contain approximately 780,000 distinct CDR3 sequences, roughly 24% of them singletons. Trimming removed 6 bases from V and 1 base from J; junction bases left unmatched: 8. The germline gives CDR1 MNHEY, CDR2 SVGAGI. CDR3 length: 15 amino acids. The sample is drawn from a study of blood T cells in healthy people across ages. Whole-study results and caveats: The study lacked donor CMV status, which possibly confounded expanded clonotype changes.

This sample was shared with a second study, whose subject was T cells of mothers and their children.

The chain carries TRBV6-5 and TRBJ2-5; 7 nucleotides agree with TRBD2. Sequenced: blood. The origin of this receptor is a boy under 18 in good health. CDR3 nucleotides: TGTGCCAGCAGGTCTAGCGGAGGGATCCAAGAGACCCAGTACTTC. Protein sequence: CASRSSGGIQETQYF.